This entry lists 26 T cell receptor beta chains sequenced from one sample in a study of CD8 T cells in Susac syndrome. Random hexamers were used to reverse transcribe an amount of roughly 0.45 to 1 ug RNA. Via MiXCR, TCRdb re-called the immunoSEQ multiplex PCR reads, giving one row per CDR3 protein. The table records 50,000 or so distinct CDR3 sequences, 92% of them present only once. Sequenced: CD8+ T cells from PBMCs. Receptors originate from a human donor in good health.

The V and J genes are TRBV4-2 and TRBJ1-5; D is unresolved. Trimming took 0 bases from V and 4 from J, leaving 10 bases between them. The germline V gene encodes CDR1 LGHNA and CDR2 YNFKEQ. The length of the CDR3 is 15 residues. The CDR3 protein is CASSQDVESNQPQHF. In DNA form, the CDR3 reads TGTGCCAGCAGCCAAGATGTAGAGAGTAATCAGCCCCAGCATTTT.

This clonotype was counted a few times. The chain couples TRBV19 to TRBJ1-2; D remains unclear. The germline V gene encodes CDR1 LNHDA and CDR2 SQIVND (reference sequence). The CDR3 is 13 residues long. The germline V and J ends were trimmed by 4 bases and 3 bases, with 9 bases remaining between them. The CDR3 is CASSKTDDYGYTF. CDR3 sequence (DNA): TGTGCCAGTAGTAAGACCGACGACTATGGCTACACCTTC.

This chain joins TRBV18 and TRBJ1-2, with 10 bases aligning to TRBD1. Germline CDR1 reads KGHSH; CDR2 reads LQKENI. This CDR3 region has 14 residues. The ends lost 8 bases at V and 4 bases at J; junction bases unmatched: 7. DNA for the CDR3: TGTGCCAGCACAGGGGACAGGGGAAGCTATGGCTACACCTTC. It codes for CASTGDRGSYGYTF.

The V and J genes are TRBV10-3 and TRBJ2-5, with D hard to call. The CDR3 has 14 residues. CDR1 and CDR2 (germline): ENHRY, SYGVKD. Trimming left V 2 bases short and J 5 bases short, with 12 bases between. The CDR3 region has the DNA TGTGCCATCAGTGAGACCGATTTGTGGGAGACCCAGTACTTC. Encoded protein: CAISETDLWETQYF.

The chain employs TRBV7-9 and TRBJ2-1; 9 nucleotides align to TRBD1. This CDR3 contains 14 residues. With 5 bases clipped from V and 6 bases from J, the junction kept 5 bases outside the gene matches. CDR1 and CDR2 (germline): SEHNR, FQNEAQ (reference sequence). CDR3 in DNA: TGTGCCAGCAGCACCCCGGACAGGGGCAATGAGCAGTTCTTC. This sequence encodes CASSTPDRGNEQFF.

The chain employs TRBV2 and TRBJ1-2; D gene ambiguous. The germline gives CDR1 SNHLY, CDR2 FYNNEI. The CDR3 extends over 11 amino acids. Trimming removed 7 bases at V and 3 bases at J, with 6 bases between. CDR3: CASMADYGYTF. The CDR3 nucleotides read TGTGCCAGCATGGCCGACTATGGCTACACCTTC.

In this sample, this clonotype turned up once. The V call is TRBV3-1, the J call TRBJ2-1; possibly TRBD2 for D (5 bases). Germline V gives CDR1 LGHDT, CDR2 YNNKEL (reference sequence). The CDR3 is 15 amino acids. The V gene lost 5 bases and the J gene lost 1 base, with 12 bases spanning the gap. In DNA, the CDR3 is TGTGCCAGCAGCTTGGCGGGCGAATCCTACAATGAGCAGTTCTTC. Translation: CASSLAGESYNEQFF.

The chain carries TRBV2 and TRBJ1-2; D perhaps matches TRBD1 (5 bases). The CDR3 runs to 16 residues. Germline-derived CDR1 and CDR2 are SNHLY and FYNNEI. The ends were cut back, 6 bases at V and 7 bases at J, with 24 bases in the middle. CDR3 amino acids: CASRNSDGEGKVGYTF. The CDR3 DNA follows: TGTGCCAGCAGGAACAGTGACGGCGAGGGGAAGGTTGGCTACACCTTC.

The chain carries TRBV19 and TRBJ2-6, with D unresolved. V was cut by 0 bases and J by 8 bases, with 11 bases left in between. Germline V lookup: CDR1 LNHDA, CDR2 SQIVND (reference sequence). This CDR3 spans 15 amino acids. The CDR3 sequence is CASSIEGYLTNVLTF. The CDR3, as DNA: TGTGCCAGTAGTATAGAAGGGTACCTGACCAACGTCCTGACTTTC.

The chain recombines TRBV2 with TRBJ2-7, with 9 nucleotides matching TRBD2. Germline V gives CDR1 SNHLY, CDR2 FYNNEI. With 0 bases clipped from V and 0 bases from J, the junction kept 0 bases outside the gene matches. The CDR3 extends over 15 amino acids. CDR3 protein: CASSEASGGSYEQYF. The CDR3 DNA is TGTGCCAGCAGTGAAGCTAGCGGGGGCTCCTACGAGCAGTACTTC.

The chain employs TRBV25-1 and TRBJ2-1, with 7 bases matching TRBD2. V shed 2 bases and J 8 bases; nucleotides not matched to a gene: 15. The CDR3 loop spans 17 amino acids. The germline V gene encodes CDR1 MGHDK and CDR2 SYGVNS. The CDR3 DNA follows: TGTGCCAGCAGTGAAACTAGCGCAAGATGGTTTGTGGATGAGCAGTTCTTC. Translated: CASSETSARWFVDEQFF.

The chain recombines TRBV7-2 with TRBJ2-2, with 9 bases identical to TRBD2. Germline assignment: CDR1 SGHTA and CDR2 FQGNSA. This CDR3 comprises 15 residues. V trimming: 2 bases; J trimming: 10 bases; junction bases outside the gene matches: 8. The CDR3, as DNA: TGTGCCAGCAGCTTACTAGCGGGGATTTATGAGGAGCTGTTTTTT. Protein: CASSLLAGIYEELFF.

This chain uses TRBV9 with TRBJ1-4, with 7 bases fitting TRBD1. The ends lost 0 bases at V and 4 bases at J; junction bases unmatched: 9. The CDR3 loop spans 17 amino acids. CDR1 is SGDLS, CDR2 YYNGEE, per germline. CDR3 nucleotides: TGTGCCAGCAGCGTAGCTGAGAGGGGGCAAAGTAATGAAAAACTGTTTTTT. It codes for CASSVAERGQSNEKLFF.

This clonotype showed up just once. The junction departs from the called germline gene at one end, perhaps through a read error. The chain has TRBV10-3 and TRBJ2-5; the D is unclear. The CDR3 sequence is 14 residues long. CDR1 is ENHRY and CDR2 is SYGVKD in the germline V gene. CDR3 sequence: CAVSNPGRQETQYF. The DNA of the CDR3 is TGTGCCGTCAGTAACCCCGGCCGTCAAGAGACCCAGTACTTC.

The V gene is TRBV28, the J gene TRBJ2-1; the D call may be TRBD1 or TRBD2 (6 bases each). The CDR3 totals 13 residues. Trimming removed 2 bases at V and 5 bases at J, with 7 bases between. The germline CDR1 and CDR2 sequences are MDHEN and SYDVKM. Here the CDR3 reads CASSLGGHNEQFF. DNA for the CDR3: TGTGCCAGCAGTTTAGGGGGGCACAATGAGCAGTTCTTC.

V gene TRBV29-1 combines with J gene TRBJ2-1, with D possibly matching TRBD1 (5 bases). V was trimmed by 6 bases and J by 6 bases, leaving 15 bases between them. Looked up from germline, CDR1 is SQVTM and CDR2 is ANQGSEA. There are 13 residues in the CDR3. The CDR3 bases are TGCAGCGTGCAGGGAAGCATGAGCAATGAGCAGTTCTTC. This gives the protein CSVQGSMSNEQFF.

The chain is built from TRBV18 and TRBJ1-4; 11 nucleotides match TRBD1. Per the germline V gene, CDR1 is KGHSH and CDR2 is LQKENI. The CDR3 sequence is 16 residues long. The V gene end was trimmed by 6 bases and the J gene end by 5 bases; junction bases not matched to a gene: 8. CDR3 DNA: TGTGCCAGCTCGCCCCGGGACAGGGGGTGGAATGAAAAACTGTTTTTT. This codes for CASSPRDRGWNEKLFF.

V gene TRBV29-1 combines with J gene TRBJ1-1; D perhaps matches TRBD1 (5 bases). Trimming removed 4 bases at V and 7 bases at J, with 13 bases between. The CDR3 has 12 amino acids. CDR1 and CDR2 from the germline V gene are SQVTM and ANQGSEA. The CDR3 DNA sequence: TGCAGCGTTGGAGGGACCAAGAGTGAAGCTTTCTTT. Amino acid sequence: CSVGGTKSEAFF.

This chain joins TRBV28 and TRBJ2-1; unclear D gene. The germline V gene encodes CDR1 MDHEN and CDR2 SYDVKM. Between the trimmed V and J ends, which lost 3 bases and 3 bases, there was a span of 12 bases. The CDR3 loop spans 15 amino acids. The CDR3 DNA follows: TGTGCCAGCAGTTTGTTGGCAAACTTCTACAATGAGCAGTTCTTC. It encodes CASSLLANFYNEQFF.

This chain links TRBV5-6 with TRBJ2-1, with D perhaps given as TRBD1 or TRBD2 (5 bases each). Germline V gene data show CDR1 as SGHDT and CDR2 as YYEEEE. The CDR3 is made up of 12 amino acids. Between the trimmed V and J ends, which lost 3 bases and 9 bases, there was a span of 10 bases. CDR3 residues: CASSSTGGEQFF. CDR3 nucleotide sequence: TGTGCCAGCAGCTCAACAGGAGGTGAGCAGTTCTTC. The whole variable domain, remainder taken from reference TRBV5-6 and TRBJ2-1, is DAGVTQSPTHLIKTRGQQVTLRCSPKSGHDTVSWYQQALGQGPQFIFQYYEEEERQRGNFPDRFSGHQFPNYSSELNVNALLLGDSALYLCASSSTGGEQFFGPGTRLTVL.

The chain uses TRBV29-1 and TRBJ2-1, with TRBD1 matching 7 bases. J lost 7 bases, V lost 3 bases, and 3 bases had no gene match. Germline V gene data show CDR1 as SQVTM and CDR2 as ANQGSEA. This CDR3 has 12 residues. The DNA for the CDR3 is TGCAGCGTTGAGGAGGACAGGAATGAGCAGTTCTTC. Its protein is CSVEEDRNEQFF.

This sequence joins TRBV7-9 and TRBJ2-1; maybe TRBD2 (7 bases). From germline, CDR1 is SEHNR and CDR2 FQNEAQ (reference sequence). The CDR3 runs 14 residues. The germline V and J ends were trimmed by 4 bases and 7 bases, with 14 bases remaining between them. The CDR3 protein is CASSWGGSENEQFF. CDR3 in DNA: TGTGCCAGCAGCTGGGGGGGCAGCGAAAATGAGCAGTTCTTC.

This sequence joins TRBV7-9 and TRBJ2-1; perhaps TRBD2 as D (6 bases). Trimming took off 8 bases at V and 9 bases at J, with 11 bases between the two ends. The CDR3 runs to 11 residues. Looked up from germline, CDR1 is SEHNR and CDR2 is FQNEAQ (reference sequence). The chain's CDR3 is CASVGDFEQFF. In DNA, the CDR3 is TGTGCCAGCGTGGGGGACTTTGAGCAGTTCTTC.

The V gene is TRBV29-1, the J gene TRBJ1-2, with TRBD1 identical over 9 bases. Germline-derived CDR1 and CDR2 are SQVTM and ANQGSEA. The CDR3 loop spans 14 amino acids. After removal of 1 base from V and 4 bases from J, the junction contained 4 bases not matched to a gene. The DNA of the CDR3 is TGCAGCGTTGAAGGTGGGACAGGGATCTATGGCTACACCTTC. Protein: CSVEGGTGIYGYTF.

The chain recombines TRBV23-1 with TRBJ2-1; tentative D call: TRBD1 (6 bases). TRBV23-1 is assigned to the ORF class and has an uncertain function. The V and J ends lost 2 bases and 0 bases respectively, with 11 bases between them. The CDR3 has 16 residues. Here the CDR3 reads CASSQRGRGSYNEQFF. CDR3 bases: TGCGCCAGCAGTCAAAGAGGCAGGGGCTCCTACAATGAGCAGTTCTTC.

The rearrangement uses TRBV6-5 and TRBJ1-2; tentatively, D is TRBD1 (5 bases). CDR3 length equals 13 residues. From germline, CDR1 is MNHEY and CDR2 SVGAGI. The ends were cut back, 6 bases at V and 1 base at J, with 9 bases in the middle. CDR3 in DNA: TGTGCCAGCAGCAGGACACTTAACTATGGCTACACCTTC. Protein: CASSRTLNYGYTF.